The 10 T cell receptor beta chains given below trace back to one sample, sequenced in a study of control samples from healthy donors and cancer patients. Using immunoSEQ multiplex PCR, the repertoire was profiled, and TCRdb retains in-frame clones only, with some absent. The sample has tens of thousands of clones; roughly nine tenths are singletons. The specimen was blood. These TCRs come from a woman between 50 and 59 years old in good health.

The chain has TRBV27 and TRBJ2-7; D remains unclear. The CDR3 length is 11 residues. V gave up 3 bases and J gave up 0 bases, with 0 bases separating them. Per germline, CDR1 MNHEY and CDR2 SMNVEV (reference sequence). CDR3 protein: CASSFSYEQYF. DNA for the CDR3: TGTGCCAGCAGTTTCTCCTACGAGCAGTACTTC.

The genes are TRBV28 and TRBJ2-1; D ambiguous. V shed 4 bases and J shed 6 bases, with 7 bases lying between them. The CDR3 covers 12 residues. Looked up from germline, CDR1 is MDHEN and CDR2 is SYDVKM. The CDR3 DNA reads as TGTGCCAGCAGTTCCCCCACCAATGAGCAGTTCTTC. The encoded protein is CASSSPTNEQFF.

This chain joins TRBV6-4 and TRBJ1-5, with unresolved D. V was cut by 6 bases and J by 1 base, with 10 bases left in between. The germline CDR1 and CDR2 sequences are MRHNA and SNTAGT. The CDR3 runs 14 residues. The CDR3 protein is CASSIIRSNQPQHF. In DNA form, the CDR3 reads TGTGCCAGCAGCATCATCAGGAGCAATCAGCCCCAGCATTTT.

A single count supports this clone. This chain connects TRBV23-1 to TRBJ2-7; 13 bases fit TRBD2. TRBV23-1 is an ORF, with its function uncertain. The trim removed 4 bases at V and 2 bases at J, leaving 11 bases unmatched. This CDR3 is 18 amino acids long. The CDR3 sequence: CASSPPGTSGIGTYEQYF. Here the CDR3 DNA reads TGCGCCAGCAGTCCCCCTGGGACTAGCGGGATAGGGACCTACGAGCAGTACTTC.

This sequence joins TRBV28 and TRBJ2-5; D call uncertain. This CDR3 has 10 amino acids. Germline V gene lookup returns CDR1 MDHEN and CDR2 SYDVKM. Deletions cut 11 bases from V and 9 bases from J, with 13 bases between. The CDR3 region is CARRLPAQYF. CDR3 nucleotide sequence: TGTGCCCGACGGCTGCCGGCCCAGTACTTC.

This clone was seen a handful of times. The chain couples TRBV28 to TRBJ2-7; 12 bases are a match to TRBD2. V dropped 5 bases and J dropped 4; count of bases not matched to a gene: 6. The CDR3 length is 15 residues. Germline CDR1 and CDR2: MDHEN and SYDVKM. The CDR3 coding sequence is TGTGCCAGCAGTCGCGGACTAGCGGGATCTTACGAGCAGTACTTC. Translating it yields CASSRGLAGSYEQYF.

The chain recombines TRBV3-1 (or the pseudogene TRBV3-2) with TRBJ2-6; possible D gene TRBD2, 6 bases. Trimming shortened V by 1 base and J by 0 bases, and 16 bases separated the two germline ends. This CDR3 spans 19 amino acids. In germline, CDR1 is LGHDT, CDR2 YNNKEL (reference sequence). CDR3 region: CASSQVPLGSFSGANVLTF. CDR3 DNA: TGTGCCAGCAGCCAAGTCCCGCTCGGGAGCTTCTCTGGGGCCAACGTCCTGACTTTC.

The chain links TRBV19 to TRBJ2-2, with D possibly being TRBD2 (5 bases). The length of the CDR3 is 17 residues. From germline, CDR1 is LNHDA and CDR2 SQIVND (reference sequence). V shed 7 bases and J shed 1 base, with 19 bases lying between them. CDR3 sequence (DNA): TGTGCCAGTACCGATTTACTAGTACCCGAGAACACCGGGGAGCTGTTTTTT. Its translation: CASTDLLVPENTGELFF.

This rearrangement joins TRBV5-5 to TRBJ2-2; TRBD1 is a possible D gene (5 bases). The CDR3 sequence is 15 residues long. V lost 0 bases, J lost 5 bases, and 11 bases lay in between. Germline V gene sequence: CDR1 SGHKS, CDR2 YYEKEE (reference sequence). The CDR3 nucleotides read TGTGCCAGCAGCTTGGAGGGGCTGGGGACCGGGGAGCTGTTTTTT. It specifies CASSLEGLGTGELFF. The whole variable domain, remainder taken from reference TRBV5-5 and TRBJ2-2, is DAGVTQSPTHLIKTRGQQVTLRCSPISGHKSVSWYQQVLGQGPQFIFQYYEKEERGRGNFPDRFSARQFPNYSSELNVNALLLGDSALYLCASSLEGLGTGELFFGEGSRLTVL.

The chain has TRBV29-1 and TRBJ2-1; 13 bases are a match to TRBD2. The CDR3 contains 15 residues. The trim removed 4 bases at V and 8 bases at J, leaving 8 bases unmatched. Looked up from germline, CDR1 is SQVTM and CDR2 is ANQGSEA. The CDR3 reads CSVGRLAGGGDEQFF. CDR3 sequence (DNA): TGCAGCGTTGGGAGACTAGCGGGAGGAGGAGATGAGCAGTTCTTC.